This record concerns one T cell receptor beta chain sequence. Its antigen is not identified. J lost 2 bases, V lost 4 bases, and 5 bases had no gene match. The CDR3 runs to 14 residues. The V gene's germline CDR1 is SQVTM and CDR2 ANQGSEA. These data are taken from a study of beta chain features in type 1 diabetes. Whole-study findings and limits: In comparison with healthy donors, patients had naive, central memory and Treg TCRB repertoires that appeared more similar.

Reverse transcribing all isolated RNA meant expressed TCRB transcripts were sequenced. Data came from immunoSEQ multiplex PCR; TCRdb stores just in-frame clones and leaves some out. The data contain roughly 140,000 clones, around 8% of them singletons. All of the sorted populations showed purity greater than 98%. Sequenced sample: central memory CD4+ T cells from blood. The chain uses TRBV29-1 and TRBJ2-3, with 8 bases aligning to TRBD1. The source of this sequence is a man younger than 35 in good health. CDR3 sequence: CSVAQDRATDTQYF. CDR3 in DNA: TGCAGCGTTGCCCAGGACAGGGCCACAGATACGCAGTATTTT.